The 3 T cell receptor beta chains in this list originate from one sample, sequenced in a study of low-dose radiotherapy and immunotherapy resistance in tumors. Stated time point: after trial treatment. The treatment here: LDRT plus nivolumab, ipilimumab, low-dose cyclophosphamide and aspirin (RACIN trial). TRAV- and TRBV-specific primers, spanning alpha and beta chains, primed first-strand cDNA. The PCR that amplified TCRs ran for around 20 cycles, relying on a constant-region primer and a V-primer adapter. TCRdb ran MiXCR on the reads and lists one entry per CDR3 protein. The sample includes tens of thousands of distinct CDR3 sequences, around 17% of them seen just once. Sample: PBMCs, taken after low-dose radiotherapy plus immunotherapy. The receptors derive from a male donor with prostate cancer.

This chain uses TRBV23-1 with TRBJ2-5, with 10 nucleotides matching TRBD2. TRBV23-1 is an ORF for which the function is uncertain. V shed 4 bases, J shed 2 bases, and the junction held 13 bases outside the gene matches. The CDR3 contains 18 residues. In DNA form, the CDR3 reads TGCGCCAGCAGTCCCCTCCCCCGGACTAGCGGACCTCAAGAGACCCAGTACTTC. It specifies CASSPLPRTSGPQETQYF.

Ten or more counts support this clonotype. This chain links TRBV12-3 or TRBV12-4 with TRBJ1-5; TRBD1 aligns across 8 bases. V lost 5 bases, J lost 2 bases, and 11 bases stayed unmatched. The CDR3 totals 17 residues. The CDR3 bases are TGTGCCAGCAGTCGATCAGCCCAGGACAGGGGCAATCAGCCCCAGCATTTT. Its translation: CASSRSAQDRGNQPQHF.

In this sample, this clonotype turned up many times. V is TRBV28 and J is TRBJ2-6; possible D gene TRBD2, 6 bases. The CDR3 covers 18 residues. V lost 5 bases to trimming and J lost 0 bases, with 17 bases between them. Germline-derived CDR1 and CDR2 are MDHEN and SYDVKM. CDR3 sequence reads: CASSPVPGSGSGANVLTF. CDR3 bases: TGTGCCAGCAGTCCGGTCCCCGGGAGCGGCTCTGGGGCCAACGTCCTGACTTTC.